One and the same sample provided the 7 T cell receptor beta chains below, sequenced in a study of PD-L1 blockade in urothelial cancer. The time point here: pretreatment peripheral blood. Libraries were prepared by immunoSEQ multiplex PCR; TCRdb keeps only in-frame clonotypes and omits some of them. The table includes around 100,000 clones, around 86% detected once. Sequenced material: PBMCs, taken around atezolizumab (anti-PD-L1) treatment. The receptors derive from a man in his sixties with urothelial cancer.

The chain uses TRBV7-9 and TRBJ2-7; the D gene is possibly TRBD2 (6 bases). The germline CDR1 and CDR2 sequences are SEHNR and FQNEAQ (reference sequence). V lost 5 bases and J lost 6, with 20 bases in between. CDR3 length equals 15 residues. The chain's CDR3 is CASSLAGGRFSEQYF. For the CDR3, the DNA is TGTGCCAGCAGCCTCGCTGGAGGGCGCTTCTCCGAGCAGTACTTC. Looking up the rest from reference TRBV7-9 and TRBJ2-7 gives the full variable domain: DTGVSQNPRHKITKRGQNVTFRCDPISEHNRLYWYRQTLGQGPEFLTYFQNEAQLEKSRLLSDRFSAERPKGSFSTLEIQRTEQGDSAMYLCASSLAGGRFSEQYFGPGTRLTVT.

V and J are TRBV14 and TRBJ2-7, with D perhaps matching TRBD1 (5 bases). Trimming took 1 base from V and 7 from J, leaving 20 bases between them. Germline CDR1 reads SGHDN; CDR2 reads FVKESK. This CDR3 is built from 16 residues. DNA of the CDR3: TGTGCCAGCAGCCAAGTGGACAACCCCCCGCTCGGGGAGCAGTACTTC. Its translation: CASSQVDNPPLGEQYF.

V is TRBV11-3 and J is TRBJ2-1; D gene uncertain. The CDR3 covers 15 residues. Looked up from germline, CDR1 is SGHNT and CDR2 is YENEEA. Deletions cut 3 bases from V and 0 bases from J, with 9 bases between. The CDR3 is CASSLAGTSYNEQFF. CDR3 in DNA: TGTGCCAGCAGCTTGGCAGGAACCTCCTACAATGAGCAGTTCTTC.

In nucleotides, the CDR3 is TGTGCCAGCAGGTCCGCCGGGACAGGGGAGTACGAGCAGTACTTC. It translates to CASRSAGTGEYEQYF. The V and J genes are TRBV28 and TRBJ2-7; 10 bases align to TRBD1. Trimming cost V 6 bases and J 4 bases; bases outside gene matches: 9. CDR3 size: 15 residues. CDR1 MDHEN and CDR2 SYDVKM come from the germline V gene.

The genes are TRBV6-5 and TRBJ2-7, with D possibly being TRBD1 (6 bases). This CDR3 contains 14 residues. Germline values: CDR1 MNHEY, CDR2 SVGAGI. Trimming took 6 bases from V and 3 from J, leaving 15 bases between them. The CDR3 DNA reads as TGTGCCAGCAGCAGGACAGAAATGATCTACGAGCAGTACTTC. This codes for CASSRTEMIYEQYF.

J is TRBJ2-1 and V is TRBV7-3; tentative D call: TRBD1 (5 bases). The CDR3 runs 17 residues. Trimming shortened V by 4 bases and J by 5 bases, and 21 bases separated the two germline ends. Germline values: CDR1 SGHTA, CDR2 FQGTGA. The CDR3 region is CASSSHSQGRANNEQFF. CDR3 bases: TGTGCCAGCAGCTCACATAGCCAGGGCAGGGCGAACAATGAGCAGTTCTTC.

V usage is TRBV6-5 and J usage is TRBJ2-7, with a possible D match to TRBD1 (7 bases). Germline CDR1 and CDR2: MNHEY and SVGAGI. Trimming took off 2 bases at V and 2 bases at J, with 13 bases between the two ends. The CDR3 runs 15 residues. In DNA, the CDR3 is TGTGCCAGCAGTTACCCAGGGGGGTCTGCCTACGAGCAGTACTTC. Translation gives CASSYPGGSAYEQYF.